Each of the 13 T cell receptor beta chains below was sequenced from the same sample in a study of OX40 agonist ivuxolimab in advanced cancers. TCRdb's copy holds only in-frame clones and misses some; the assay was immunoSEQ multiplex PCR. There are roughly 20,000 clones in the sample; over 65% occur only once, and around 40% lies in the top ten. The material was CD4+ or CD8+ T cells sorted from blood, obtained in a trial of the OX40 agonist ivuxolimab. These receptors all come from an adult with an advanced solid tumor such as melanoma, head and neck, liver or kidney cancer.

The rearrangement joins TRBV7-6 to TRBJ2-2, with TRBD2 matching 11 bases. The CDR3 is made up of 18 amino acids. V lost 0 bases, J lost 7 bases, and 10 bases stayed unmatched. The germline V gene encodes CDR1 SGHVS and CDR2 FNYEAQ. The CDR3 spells CASSLATQGLAVNGELFF. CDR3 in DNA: TGTGCCAGCAGCTTAGCAACCCAGGGACTAGCGGTTAACGGGGAGCTGTTTTTT.

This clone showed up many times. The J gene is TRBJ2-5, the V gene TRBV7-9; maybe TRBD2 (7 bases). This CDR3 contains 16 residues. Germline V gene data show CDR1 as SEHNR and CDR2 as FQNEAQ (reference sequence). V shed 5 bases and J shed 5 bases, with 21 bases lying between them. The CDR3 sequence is CASSPPSRGARETQYF. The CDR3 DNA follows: TGTGCCAGCAGCCCACCTAGCCGGGGGGCCCGGGAGACCCAGTACTTC.

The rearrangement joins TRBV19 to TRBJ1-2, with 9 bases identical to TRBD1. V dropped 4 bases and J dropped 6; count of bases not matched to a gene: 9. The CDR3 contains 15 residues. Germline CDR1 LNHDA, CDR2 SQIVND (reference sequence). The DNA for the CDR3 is TGTGCCAGTAGTACCTGGACAGGGGCGGCGGATGGCTACACCTTC. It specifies CASSTWTGAADGYTF.

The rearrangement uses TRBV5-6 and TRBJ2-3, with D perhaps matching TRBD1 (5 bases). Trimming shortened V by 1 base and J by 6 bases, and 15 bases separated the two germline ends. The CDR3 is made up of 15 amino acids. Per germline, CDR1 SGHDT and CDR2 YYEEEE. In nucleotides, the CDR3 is TGTGCCAGCAGCTTGAAGGGGTGGCCGTCGGATACGCAGTATTTT. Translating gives CASSLKGWPSDTQYF. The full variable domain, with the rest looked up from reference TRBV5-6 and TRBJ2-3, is DAGVTQSPTHLIKTRGQQVTLRCSPKSGHDTVSWYQQALGQGPQFIFQYYEEEERQRGNFPDRFSGHQFPNYSSELNVNALLLGDSALYLCASSLKGWPSDTQYFGPGTRLTVL.

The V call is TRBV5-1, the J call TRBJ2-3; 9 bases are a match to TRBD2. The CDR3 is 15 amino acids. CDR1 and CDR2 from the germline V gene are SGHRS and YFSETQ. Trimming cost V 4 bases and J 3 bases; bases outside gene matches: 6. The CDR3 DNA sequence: TGCGCCAGCAGCCCGCTAGCGGGGTGGACAGATACGCAGTATTTT. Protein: CASSPLAGWTDTQYF.

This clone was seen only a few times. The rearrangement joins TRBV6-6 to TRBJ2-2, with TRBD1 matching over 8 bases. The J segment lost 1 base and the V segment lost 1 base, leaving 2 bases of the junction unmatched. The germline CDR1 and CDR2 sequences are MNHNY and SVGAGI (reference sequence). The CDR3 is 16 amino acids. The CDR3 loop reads CASSYLQGGNTGELFF. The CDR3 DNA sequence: TGTGCCAGCAGTTACTTACAGGGGGGGAACACCGGGGAGCTGTTTTTT.

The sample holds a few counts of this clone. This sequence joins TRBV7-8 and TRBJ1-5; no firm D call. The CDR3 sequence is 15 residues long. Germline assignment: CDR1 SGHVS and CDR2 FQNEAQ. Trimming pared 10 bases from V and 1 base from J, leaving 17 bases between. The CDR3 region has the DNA TGTGCCACCCTCCAGAAGTCGGGCAGCAATCAGCCCCAGCATTTT. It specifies CATLQKSGSNQPQHF.

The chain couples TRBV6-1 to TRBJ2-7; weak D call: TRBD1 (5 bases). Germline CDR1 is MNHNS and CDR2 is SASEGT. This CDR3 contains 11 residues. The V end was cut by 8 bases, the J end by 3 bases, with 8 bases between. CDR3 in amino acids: CASGANYEQYF. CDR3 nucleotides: TGTGCCAGCGGGGCCAACTACGAGCAGTACTTC.

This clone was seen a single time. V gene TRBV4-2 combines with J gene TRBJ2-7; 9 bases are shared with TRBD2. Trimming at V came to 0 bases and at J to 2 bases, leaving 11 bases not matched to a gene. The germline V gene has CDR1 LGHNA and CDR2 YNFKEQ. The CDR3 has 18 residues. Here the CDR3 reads CASSQDSLVRLAAYEQYF. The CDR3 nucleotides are TGTGCCAGCAGCCAAGATAGTTTAGTGCGACTAGCGGCCTACGAGCAGTACTTC.

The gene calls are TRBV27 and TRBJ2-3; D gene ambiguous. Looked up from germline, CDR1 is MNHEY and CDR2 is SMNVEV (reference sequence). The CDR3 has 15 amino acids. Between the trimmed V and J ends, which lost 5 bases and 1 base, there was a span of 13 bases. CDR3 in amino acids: CASSTYLSGTDTQYF. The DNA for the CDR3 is TGTGCCAGCAGTACCTATCTCTCCGGCACAGATACGCAGTATTTT.

The CDR3 bases are TGTGCCAGCAGCCTCCGGCAGGGCCCGTTCTTC. Its protein is CASSLRQGPFF. The chain couples TRBV11-2 to TRBJ2-1; the D gene is possibly TRBD1 (5 bases). V was pared by 5 bases and J by 15 bases, with 14 bases between. Germline CDR1 SGHAT, CDR2 FQNNGV. This CDR3 contains 11 residues.

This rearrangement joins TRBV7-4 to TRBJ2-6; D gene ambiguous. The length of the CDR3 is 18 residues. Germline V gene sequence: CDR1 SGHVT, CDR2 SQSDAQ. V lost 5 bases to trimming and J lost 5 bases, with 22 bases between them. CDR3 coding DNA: TGTGCCAGCAGCGCGACACGTTCAGCACAAAGTCGGGCCAACGTCCTGACTTTC. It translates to CASSATRSAQSRANVLTF.

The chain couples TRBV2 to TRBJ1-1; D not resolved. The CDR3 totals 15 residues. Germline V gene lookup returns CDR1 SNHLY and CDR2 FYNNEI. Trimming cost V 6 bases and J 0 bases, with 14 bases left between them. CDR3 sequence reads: CASSGVAGLNTEAFF. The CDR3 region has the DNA TGTGCCAGCAGCGGGGTAGCAGGTTTGAACACTGAAGCTTTCTTT.